What follows are 26 T cell receptor beta chains derived from one specimen sequenced in a study of T cell responses to AZD1222 COVID-19 vaccine. Profiling relied on immunoSEQ multiplex PCR, and the TCRdb table lists in-frame clones only, not all of them. The repertoire includes over 95,000 clones, roughly 90% of them detected once, and less than 3.5% sits in the top ten. Specimen: peripheral blood, collected on day 0 of AZD1222 vaccination. These receptors were obtained from an adult in good health.

This clone was found a few times. The CDR3 nucleotides are TGTGCCAGCAGCCTCGCTAGCGGGAGGGCGTACGAGCAGTACTTC. Translated, it gives CASSLASGRAYEQYF. The gene calls are TRBV3-1 (or the pseudogene TRBV3-2) and TRBJ2-7; TRBD2 agrees at 12 bases. This CDR3 region has 15 residues. V lost 4 bases, J lost 4 bases, and 5 bases stayed unmatched. Germline assignment: CDR1 LGHDT and CDR2 YNNKEL (reference sequence).

The chain recombines TRBV29-1 with TRBJ2-7; D could derive from TRBD1 or TRBD2 (5 bases each). V lost 5 bases to trimming and J lost 3 bases, with 14 bases between them. Per the germline V gene, CDR1 is SQVTM and CDR2 is ANQGSEA. This CDR3 contains 13 residues. CDR3 in amino acids: CSVTGLGLYEQYF. The CDR3 DNA reads as TGCAGCGTTACAGGACTGGGTCTCTACGAGCAGTACTTC.

The chain uses TRBV12-3 or TRBV12-4 and TRBJ2-7, with D uncertain. This CDR3 has 13 amino acids. V shed 1 base and J shed 6 bases, with 10 bases lying between them. The CDR3 here is CASSLVTNGEQYF. The CDR3 DNA reads TGTGCCAGCAGTTTAGTGACAAACGGCGAGCAGTACTTC.

In this sample, this clone turned up once. The chain employs TRBV29-1 and TRBJ2-7; D is unresolved. The germline V and J ends were trimmed by 6 bases and 6 bases, with 12 bases remaining between them. From germline, CDR1 is SQVTM and CDR2 ANQGSEA. CDR3 length equals 11 residues. CDR3 bases: TGCAGCGTCGCAGGCAGAAGCGAGCAGTACTTC. This sequence encodes CSVAGRSEQYF.

This chain uses TRBV11-2 with TRBJ2-7, with a possible D match to TRBD2 (6 bases). The CDR3 contains 13 residues. Trimming left V 7 bases short and J 4 bases short, with 14 bases between. Germline V gives CDR1 SGHAT, CDR2 FQNNGV. The CDR3 DNA reads TGTGCCAGCACCCAGGGAGGAGGGTACGAGCAGTACTTC. Translating it yields CASTQGGGYEQYF.

The V and J genes are TRBV29-1 and TRBJ2-7, with TRBD2 matching 12 bases. Germline CDR1 is SQVTM and CDR2 is ANQGSEA. With 5 bases clipped from V and 6 bases from J, the junction kept 5 bases outside the gene matches. The CDR3 is 13 amino acids. This chain's CDR3 is CSVQTSGRSEQYF. In DNA, the CDR3 is TGCAGCGTTCAGACTAGCGGGAGAAGCGAGCAGTACTTC.

The V call is TRBV12-3 or TRBV12-4, the J call TRBJ2-7, with a weak D call TRBD2 (5 bases). Trimming removed 7 bases at V and 5 bases at J, with 15 bases between. The CDR3 has 13 amino acids. CDR3 DNA: TGTGCCAGCAACATCGACGAGGGCAACGAGCAGTACTTC. It yields the protein CASNIDEGNEQYF.

The chain has TRBV28 and TRBJ1-2; D is ambiguous. V lost 2 bases and J 0 bases, leaving 13 bases between the germline ends. The germline gives CDR1 MDHEN, CDR2 SYDVKM. The CDR3 is 16 amino acids. CDR3 sequence (DNA): TGTGCCAGCAGTTTAGCAGGAAGGATTGCTAACTATGGCTACACCTTC. This sequence encodes CASSLAGRIANYGYTF.

This clone was observed once. This sequence joins TRBV4-1 and TRBJ1-1; 9 nucleotides align to TRBD1. The germline V gene encodes CDR1 MGHRA and CDR2 YSYEKL. V shed 1 base and J 5 bases; nucleotides not matched to a gene: 5. The CDR3 extends over 15 amino acids. CDR3 DNA: TGCGCCAGCAGCCAAGTTCGACAGGGGGTTACTGAAGCTTTCTTT. The encoded protein is CASSQVRQGVTEAFF.

This clone appeared a single time. This chain joins TRBV5-1 and TRBJ1-3; 7 positions agree with TRBD1. The J segment lost 0 bases and the V segment lost 4 bases, leaving 10 bases of the junction unmatched. CDR3 size: 17 residues. Germline loops: CDR1 SGHRS, CDR2 YFSETQ. The CDR3 protein is CASSHNIGTASGNTIYF. In DNA, the CDR3 is TGCGCCAGCAGCCATAACATAGGGACAGCCTCTGGAAACACCATATATTTT.

The chain links TRBV5-8 to TRBJ1-4; TRBD1 might be the D (5 bases). Germline CDR1 SGHTS, CDR2 YDEGEE. V was shortened by 4 bases and J by 5 bases, with 15 bases between the two germline ends. CDR3 length equals 15 residues. The CDR3 nucleotides read TGTGCCAGCAGCACTCGACAGTTCTTGAATGAAAAACTGTTTTTT. Its protein is CASSTRQFLNEKLFF.

The chain joins TRBV7-2 to TRBJ2-7; the match to TRBD2 covers 10 bases. The trim removed 5 bases at V and 0 bases at J, leaving 7 bases unmatched. The V gene's germline CDR1 is SGHTA and CDR2 FQGNSA. CDR3 length: 16 residues. CDR3 DNA: TGTGCCAGCAGCGTCACTAGCGGGGTGAGCTCCTACGAGCAGTACTTC. Translated: CASSVTSGVSSYEQYF.

The CDR3 DNA reads as TGTGCCAGCAGTCTTAAATCTACGCAGTATTTT. Translated: CASSLKSTQYF. The chain joins TRBV2 to TRBJ2-3; D gene ambiguous. Trimming took 5 bases from V and 8 from J, leaving 8 bases between them. The CDR3 has 11 amino acids. Germline assignment: CDR1 SNHLY and CDR2 FYNNEI.

The rearrangement links TRBV11-3 to TRBJ2-7; D call uncertain. CDR1 and CDR2 from the germline V gene are SGHNT and YENEEA. The CDR3 loop spans 13 amino acids. V was shortened by 5 bases and J by 2 bases, with 10 bases between the two germline ends. The CDR3 sequence: CASSPGAAYEQYF. CDR3 nucleotides: TGTGCCAGCAGCCCGGGCGCAGCCTACGAGCAGTACTTC.

The CDR3 nucleotides read TGTGCCAGCAGCGTAGAGGGCGATGAGCAGTTCTTC. Translating gives CASSVEGDEQFF. The chain links TRBV9 to TRBJ2-1; D uncertain. V was cut by 0 bases and J by 8 bases, with 6 bases left in between. Germline assignment: CDR1 SGDLS and CDR2 YYNGEE. This CDR3 comprises 12 residues.

This clone was detected only a few times. The chain has TRBV5-1 and TRBJ1-2; no clear D. Germline V lookup: CDR1 SGHRS, CDR2 YFSETQ. V shed 4 bases and J shed 6 bases, with 19 bases lying between them. The CDR3 runs 15 residues. CDR3 DNA: TGCGCCAGCAGCCGAGGGATGGGGTTTGAGGATGGCTACACCTTC. It yields the protein CASSRGMGFEDGYTF.

This clone is a singleton in its sample. The V call is TRBV4-1, the J call TRBJ1-5; 10 bases map to TRBD1. CDR1 and CDR2 from the germline V gene are MGHRA and YSYEKL. This CDR3 has 15 amino acids. V trimming: 4 bases; J trimming: 4 bases; junction bases outside the gene matches: 4. CDR3 DNA sequence: TGCGCCAGCAGCCGAAGACAGGGGGCTAATCAGCCCCAGCATTTT. Translating gives CASSRRQGANQPQHF.

This chain connects TRBV3-1 (or the pseudogene TRBV3-2) to TRBJ2-2; possible D gene TRBD1, 5 bases. Germline lookup yields CDR1 LGHDT and CDR2 YNNKEL (reference sequence). There are 12 residues in the CDR3. The V gene lost 6 bases and the J gene lost 4 bases, with 6 bases spanning the gap. The CDR3 here is CASRQVTGELFF. In nucleotides, the CDR3 is TGTGCCAGCAGACAGGTCACCGGGGAGCTGTTTTTT.

The V call is TRBV30, the J call TRBJ1-2; perhaps TRBD1 as D (5 bases). CDR3 length equals 12 residues. The germline gives CDR1 GTSNPN, CDR2 SVGIG (reference sequence). V lost 1 base, J lost 8 bases, and 11 bases lay in between. The CDR3 region is CAWSAGESGYTF. Here the CDR3 DNA reads TGTGCCTGGAGTGCGGGGGAGAGCGGCTACACCTTC.

This chain connects TRBV6-1 to TRBJ2-2; 8 bases line up with TRBD2. Per the germline V gene, CDR1 is MNHNS and CDR2 is SASEGT. The CDR3 is 14 residues long. Losses at the gene ends were 2 bases for V and 7 bases for J; bases not matched to a gene: 3. Here the CDR3 reads CASSELAGGGELFF. CDR3 bases: TGTGCCAGCAGTGAACTAGCGGGTGGCGGGGAGCTGTTTTTT.

The V gene is TRBV12-3 or TRBV12-4, the J gene TRBJ1-5, with D maybe TRBD1 (5 bases). V lost 3 bases, J lost 5 bases, and 5 bases lay in between. The CDR3 loop spans 12 amino acids. CDR3 protein: CASSLGDQPQHF. The CDR3 nucleotides are TGTGCCAGCAGTTTGGGGGATCAGCCCCAGCATTTT.

The chain recombines TRBV19 with TRBJ1-1, with 9 positions matching TRBD1. CDR1 and CDR2 from the germline V gene are LNHDA and SQIVND (reference sequence). This CDR3 spans 15 amino acids. Losses at the gene ends were 5 bases for V and 5 bases for J; bases not matched to a gene: 9. CDR3 in amino acids: CASSRDRGKNTEAFF. CDR3 nucleotide sequence: TGTGCCAGTAGTCGCGACAGGGGGAAGAATACTGAAGCTTTCTTT. The whole variable domain, remainder taken from reference TRBV19 and TRBJ1-1, is DGGITQSPKYLFRKEGQNVTLSCEQNLNHDAMYWYRQDPGQGLRLIYYSQIVNDFQKGDIAEGYSVSREKKESFPLTVTSAQKNPTAFYLCASSRDRGKNTEAFFGQGTRLTVV.

The V and J genes are TRBV13 and TRBJ1-2; 8 nucleotides agree with TRBD1. The CDR3 extends over 14 amino acids. With 5 bases clipped from V and 4 bases from J, the junction kept 6 bases outside the gene matches. Germline V CDR1 and CDR2: PRHDT, FYEKMQ (reference sequence). CDR3 coding DNA: TGTGCCAGCAGCCCCAGGGGGCAGGCCTATGGCTACACCTTC. This sequence encodes CASSPRGQAYGYTF.

The V gene is TRBV27, the J gene TRBJ1-1; 8 nucleotides align to TRBD1. This CDR3 has 15 residues. Looked up from germline, CDR1 is MNHEY and CDR2 is SMNVEV (reference sequence). The trim removed 5 bases at V and 1 base at J, leaving 6 bases unmatched. The DNA of the CDR3 is TGTGCCAGCAGTATTGGACAGGGTCGGAACACTGAAGCTTTCTTT. Protein: CASSIGQGRNTEAFF.

The CDR3 DNA follows: TGCGCCAGCAGCTTGGGGGTAACCTATGGCTACACCTTC. This translates into CASSLGVTYGYTF. This chain connects TRBV5-1 to TRBJ1-2; D unresolved. The germline CDR1 and CDR2 sequences are SGHRS and YFSETQ. The CDR3 totals 13 residues. Trimming took off 0 bases at V and 4 bases at J, with 7 bases between the two ends.

The V call is TRBV14, the J call TRBJ1-2; D is ambiguous. The CDR3 is made up of 12 amino acids. From germline, CDR1 is SGHDN and CDR2 FVKESK. With 3 bases removed from V and 5 bases from J, the gap between germline ends came to 7 bases. For the CDR3, the DNA is TGTGCCAGCAGCCAGGGTTTTTATGGCTACACCTTC. The encoded protein is CASSQGFYGYTF.